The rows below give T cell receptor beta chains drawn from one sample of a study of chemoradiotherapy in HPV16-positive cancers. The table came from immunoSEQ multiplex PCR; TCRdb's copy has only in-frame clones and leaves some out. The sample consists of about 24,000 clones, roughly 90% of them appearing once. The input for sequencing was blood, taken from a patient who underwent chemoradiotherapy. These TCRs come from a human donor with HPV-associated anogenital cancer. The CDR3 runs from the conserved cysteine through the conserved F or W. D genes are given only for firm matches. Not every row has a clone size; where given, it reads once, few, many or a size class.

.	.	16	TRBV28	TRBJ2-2	CASSFAGALNTGELFF	TGTGCCAGCAGTTTTGCAGGGGCCCTAAACACCGGGGAGCTGTTTTTT
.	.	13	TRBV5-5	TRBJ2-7	CASSLGDPSEQYF	TGTGCCAGCAGCTTAGGCGACCCGAGCGAGCAGTACTTC
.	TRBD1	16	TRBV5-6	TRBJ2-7	CASSEPGTGASYEQYF	TGTGCCAGCAGCGAGCCCGGGACAGGGGCCTCCTACGAGCAGTACTTC
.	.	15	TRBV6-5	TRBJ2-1	CASSQGGTYGDEQFF	TGTGCCAGCAGTCAGGGGGGTACCTACGGGGATGAGCAGTTCTTC
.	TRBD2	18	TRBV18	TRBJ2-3	CASSPIPRTSGGRDTQYF	TGTGCCAGCTCACCCATCCCTCGGACTAGCGGGGGTAGGGATACGCAGTATTTT
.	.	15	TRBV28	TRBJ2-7	CASSRGIDGGYEQYF	TGTGCCAGCAGTAGAGGAATTGACGGCGGCTACGAGCAGTACTTC
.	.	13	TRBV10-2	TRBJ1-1	CASSENSYTEAFF	TGCGCCAGCAGTGAGAATAGCTACACTGAAGCTTTCTTT
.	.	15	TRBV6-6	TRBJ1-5	CASSYAGPTISPQHF	TGTGCCAGCAGTTACGCCGGACCAACAATCAGCCCCCAGCATTTT
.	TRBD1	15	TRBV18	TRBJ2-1	CASSPQRDSNNEQFF	TGTGCCAGCTCACCCCAAAGGGACAGTAACAATGAGCAGTTCTTC
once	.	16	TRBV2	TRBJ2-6	CASNMAVHSGANVLTF	TGTGCCAGCAACATGGCAGTACACTCTGGGGCCAACGTCCTGACTTTC
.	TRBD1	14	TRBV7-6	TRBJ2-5	CATSPDRGRETQYF	TGTGCCACCTCGCCGGATAGGGGGCGTGAGACCCAGTACTTC
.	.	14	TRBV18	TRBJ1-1	CASSTDRLGTEAFF	TGTGCCAGCTCAACAGACAGGTTGGGGACTGAAGCTTTCTTT
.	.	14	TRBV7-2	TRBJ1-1	CASSFGGEGTEAFF	TGTGCCAGCAGCTTCGGGGGGGAGGGCACTGAAGCTTTCTTT
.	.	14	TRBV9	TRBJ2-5	CASSTRERAETQYF	TGTGCCAGCAGCACCCGGGAAAGGGCAGAGACCCAGTACTTC
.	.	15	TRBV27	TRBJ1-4	CASRGTGKRDEKLFF	TGTGCCAGCAGAGGAACAGGGAAAAGGGATGAAAAACTGTTTTTT
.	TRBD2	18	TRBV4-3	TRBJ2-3	CASSQRGLAGGRTDTQYF	TGCGCCAGCAGCCAACGTGGACTAGCGGGGGGACGCACAGATACGCAGTATTTT
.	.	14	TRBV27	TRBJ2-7	CASSLLRPSYEQYF	TGTGCCAGCAGTTTACTCAGGCCCTCCTACGAGCAGTACTTC
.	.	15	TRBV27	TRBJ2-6	CASSSWDSGANVLTF	TGTGCCAGCAGTAGCTGGGACTCTGGGGCCAACGTCCTGACTTTC
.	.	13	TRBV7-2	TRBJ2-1	CASSLAAANEQFF	TGTGCCAGCAGCTTGGCAGCAGCCAATGAGCAGTTCTTC
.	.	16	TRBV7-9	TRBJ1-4	CASSSPAAQGNEKLFF	TGTGCCAGCAGCTCGCCGGCGGCGCAGGGTAATGAAAAACTGTTTTTT
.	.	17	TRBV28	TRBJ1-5	CASSLPPPLLGNQPQHF	TGTGCCAGCAGTTTACCGCCACCTCTGTTAGGCAATCAGCCCCAGCATTTT
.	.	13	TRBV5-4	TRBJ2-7	CASSWGTYAEQYF	TGTGCCAGCAGCTGGGGGACATATGCCGAGCAGTACTTC
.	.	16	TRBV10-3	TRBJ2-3	CAISESGPASTDTQYF	TGTGCCATCAGTGAGTCGGGACCGGCTAGCACAGATACGCAGTATTTT
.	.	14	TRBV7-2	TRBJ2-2	CASRKNPNTGELFF	TGTGCCAGCAGAAAGAACCCGAACACCGGGGAGCTGTTTTTT
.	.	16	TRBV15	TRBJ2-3	CATSRDSGLSLYTQYF	TGTGCCACCAGCAGAGATTCCGGACTATCTTTGTATACGCAGTATTTT
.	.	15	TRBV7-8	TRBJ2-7	CASSLDGGNSYEQYF	TGTGCCAGCAGCTTAGACGGGGGTAACTCCTACGAGCAGTACTTC
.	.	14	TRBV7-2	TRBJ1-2	CASSLDRVVGGYTF	TGTGCCAGCAGCTTAGATAGGGTGGTGGGGGGCTACACCTTC
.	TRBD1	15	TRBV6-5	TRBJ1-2	CASSPPGQGRYGYTF	TGTGCCAGCAGTCCCCCCGGACAGGGTCGCTATGGCTACACCTTC
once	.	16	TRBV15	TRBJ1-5	CATSRGQGINNQPQHF	TGTGCCACCAGCAGAGGGCAGGGGATTAACAATCAGCCCCAGCATTTT
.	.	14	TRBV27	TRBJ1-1	CASSLGGLGTEAFF	TGTGCCAGCAGTTTAGGGGGGCTCGGGACTGAAGCTTTCTTT
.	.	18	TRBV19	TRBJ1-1	CASSIVVPGRGRWTEAFF	TGTGCCAGTAGTATAGTAGTCCCGGGACGTGGGAGGTGGACTGAAGCTTTCTTT
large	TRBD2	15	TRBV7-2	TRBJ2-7	CASSLLAGDSYEQYF	TGTGCCAGCAGCTTACTAGCGGGGGACTCCTACGAGCAGTACTTC
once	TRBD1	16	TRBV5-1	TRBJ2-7	CASSLTAGTGGYEQYF	TGCGCCAGCAGCTTAACAGCCGGGACAGGGGGTTACGAGCAGTACTTC
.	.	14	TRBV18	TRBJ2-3	CASSPSGQLDTQYF	TGTGCCAGCTCACCGTCCGGACAGCTAGATACGCAGTATTTT
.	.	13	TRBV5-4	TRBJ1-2	CASSLGSNYGYTF	TGTGCCAGCAGCTTAGGTTCTAACTATGGCTACACCTTC
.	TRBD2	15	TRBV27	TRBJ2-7	CASSLTSVAGGHPYF	TGTGCCAGCAGCCTAACAAGCGTAGCGGGGGGTCATCCGTACTTC
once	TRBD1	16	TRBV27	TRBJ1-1	CASSRPLGQGGTEAFF	TGTGCCAGCAGTCGCCCACTGGGACAGGGGGGCACTGAAGCTTTCTTT
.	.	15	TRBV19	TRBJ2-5	CASSVDSPGRETQYF	TGTGCCAGTAGTGTGGATAGCCCGGGCAGGGAGACCCAGTACTTC
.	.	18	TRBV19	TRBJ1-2	CASSDLPFSRRIVYGYTF	TGTGCCAGTAGTGACCTCCCCTTCTCCCGGCGAATTGTCTATGGCTACACCTTC
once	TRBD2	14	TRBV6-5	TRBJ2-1	CAARTSGVYNEQFF	TGTGCCGCCCGGACTAGCGGGGTGTACAATGAGCAGTTCTTC
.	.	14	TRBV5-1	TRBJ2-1	CASSLGTPTSEQFF	TGCGCCAGCAGTCTTGGGACTCCTACGAGTGAGCAGTTCTTC
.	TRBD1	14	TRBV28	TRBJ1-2	CASSSGTGDYGYTF	TGTGCCAGCAGTTCCGGGACAGGGGACTATGGCTACACCTTC
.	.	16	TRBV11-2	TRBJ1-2	CASGHLGVGPVGGYTF	TGTGCCAGCGGCCATTTGGGTGTGGGTCCGGTGGGTGGCTACACCTTC
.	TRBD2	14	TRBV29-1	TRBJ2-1	CSVALARIYNEQFF	TGCAGCGTCGCACTAGCGCGAATATACAATGAGCAGTTCTTC
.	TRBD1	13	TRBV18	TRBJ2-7	CASSPDRDYEQYF	TGTGCCAGCTCTCCGGACAGGGACTACGAGCAGTACTTC
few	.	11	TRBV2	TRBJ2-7	CASSGNTEQYF	TGTGCCAGCAGTGGAAACACCGAGCAGTACTTC
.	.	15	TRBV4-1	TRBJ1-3	CASSHSTRYGNTIYF	TGCGCCAGCAGCCATTCGACCCGTTATGGAAACACCATATATTTT
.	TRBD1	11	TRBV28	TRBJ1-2	CASRQGFGYTF	TGTGCCAGCAGACAGGGGTTTGGCTACACCTTC
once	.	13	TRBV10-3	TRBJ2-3	CAISELVTDTQYF	TGTGCCATCAGTGAGTTAGTCACAGATACGCAGTATTTT
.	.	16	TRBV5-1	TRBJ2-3	CASSLEGRTSTDTQYF	TGCGCCAGCAGCTTGGAGGGCAGAACTAGCACAGATACGCAGTATTTT
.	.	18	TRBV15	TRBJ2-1	CATSRDIQTGSSYNEQFF	TGTGCCACCAGCAGAGATATTCAAACAGGGAGCTCCTACAATGAGCAGTTCTTC